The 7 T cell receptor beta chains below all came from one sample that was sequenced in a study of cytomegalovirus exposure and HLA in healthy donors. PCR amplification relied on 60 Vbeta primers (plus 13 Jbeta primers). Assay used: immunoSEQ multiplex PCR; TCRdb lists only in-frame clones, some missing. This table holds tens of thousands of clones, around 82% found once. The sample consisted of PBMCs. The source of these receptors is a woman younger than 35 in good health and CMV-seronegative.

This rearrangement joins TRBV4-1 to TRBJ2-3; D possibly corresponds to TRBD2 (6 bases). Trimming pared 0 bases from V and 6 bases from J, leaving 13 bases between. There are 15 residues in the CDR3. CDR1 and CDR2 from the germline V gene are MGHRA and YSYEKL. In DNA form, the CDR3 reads TGCGCCAGCAGCCAAGATGGAGGGGAGGAGGATACGCAGTATTTT. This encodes CASSQDGGEEDTQYF.

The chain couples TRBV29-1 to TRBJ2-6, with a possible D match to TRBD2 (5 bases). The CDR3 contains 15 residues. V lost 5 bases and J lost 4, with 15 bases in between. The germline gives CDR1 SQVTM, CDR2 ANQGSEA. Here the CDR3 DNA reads TGCAGCGTTCCCGGGATCACAGACGGGGCCAACGTCCTGACTTTC. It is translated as CSVPGITDGANVLTF.

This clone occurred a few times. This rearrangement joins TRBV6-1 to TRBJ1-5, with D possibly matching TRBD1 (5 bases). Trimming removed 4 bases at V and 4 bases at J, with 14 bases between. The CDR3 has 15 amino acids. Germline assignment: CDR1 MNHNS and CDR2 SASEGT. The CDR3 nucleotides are TGTGCCAGCAGTGGGGGGGACGTAAGAAATCAGCCCCAGCATTTT. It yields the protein CASSGGDVRNQPQHF.

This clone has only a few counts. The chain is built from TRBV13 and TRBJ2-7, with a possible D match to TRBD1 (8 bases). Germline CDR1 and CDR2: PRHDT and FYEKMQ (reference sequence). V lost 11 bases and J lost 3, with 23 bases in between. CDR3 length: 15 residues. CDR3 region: CADQRGDRGLYEQYF. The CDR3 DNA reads TGTGCCGACCAGCGGGGTGACAGGGGACTCTACGAGCAGTACTTC.

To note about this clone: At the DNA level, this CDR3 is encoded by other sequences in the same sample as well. This chain's CDR3 is CSVETGGYEQYF. In DNA form, the CDR3 reads TGCAGCGTTGAGACGGGAGGCTACGAGCAGTACTTC. J is TRBJ2-7 and V is TRBV29-1; TRBD2 agrees at 7 bases. Germline V gene sequence: CDR1 SQVTM, CDR2 ANQGSEA. V was clipped by 3 bases and J by 3 bases; unmatched bases: 2. The CDR3 has 12 residues.

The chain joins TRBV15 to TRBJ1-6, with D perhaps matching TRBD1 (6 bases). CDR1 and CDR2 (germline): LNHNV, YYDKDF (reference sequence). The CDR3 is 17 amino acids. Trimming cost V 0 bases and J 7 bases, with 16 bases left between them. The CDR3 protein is CATSRDGAPGVNSPLHF. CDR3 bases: TGTGCCACCAGCAGAGATGGGGCTCCAGGGGTAAATTCACCCCTCCACTTT.

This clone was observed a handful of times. The CDR3 loop reads CASSLGLDSGNEKLFF. The CDR3 DNA reads as TGCGCCAGCAGCTTGGGGCTGGACAGTGGTAATGAAAAACTGTTTTTT. The rearrangement joins TRBV5-1 to TRBJ1-4; D is perhaps TRBD1 (6 bases). V dropped 0 bases and J dropped 4 bases, with 13 bases sitting between them. The CDR3 is 16 amino acids. Per germline, CDR1 SGHRS and CDR2 YFSETQ.